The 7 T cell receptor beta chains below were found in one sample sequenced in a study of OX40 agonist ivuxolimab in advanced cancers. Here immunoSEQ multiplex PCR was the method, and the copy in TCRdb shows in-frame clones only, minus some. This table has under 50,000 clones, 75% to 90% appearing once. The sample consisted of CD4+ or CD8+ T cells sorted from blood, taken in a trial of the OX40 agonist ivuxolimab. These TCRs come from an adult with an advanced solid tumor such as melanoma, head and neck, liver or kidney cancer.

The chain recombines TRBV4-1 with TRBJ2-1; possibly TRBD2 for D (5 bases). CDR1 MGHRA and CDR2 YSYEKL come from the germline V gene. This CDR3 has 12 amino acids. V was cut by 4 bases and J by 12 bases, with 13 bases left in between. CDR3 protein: CASSRGGSRQFF. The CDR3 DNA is TGCGCCAGCAGCCGCGGAGGCAGCAGGCAGTTCTTC.

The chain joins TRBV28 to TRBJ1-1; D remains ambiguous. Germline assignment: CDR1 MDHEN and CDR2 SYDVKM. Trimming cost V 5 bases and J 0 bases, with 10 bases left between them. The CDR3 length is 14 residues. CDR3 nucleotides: TGTGCCAGCAGTCAGGATATCATGAACACTGAAGCTTTCTTT. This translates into CASSQDIMNTEAFF.

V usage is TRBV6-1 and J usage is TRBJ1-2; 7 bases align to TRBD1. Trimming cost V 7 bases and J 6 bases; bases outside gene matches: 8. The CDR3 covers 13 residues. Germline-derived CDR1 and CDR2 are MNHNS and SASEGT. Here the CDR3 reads CASNTQGLDGYTF. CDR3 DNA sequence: TGTGCCAGCAACACACAGGGGCTGGATGGCTACACCTTC.

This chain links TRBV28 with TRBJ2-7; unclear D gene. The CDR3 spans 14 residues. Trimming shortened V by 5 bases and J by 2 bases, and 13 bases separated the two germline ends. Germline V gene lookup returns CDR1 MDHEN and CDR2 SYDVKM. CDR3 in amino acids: CASSEQRFPYEQYF. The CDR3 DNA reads TGTGCCAGCAGTGAACAGAGATTTCCCTACGAGCAGTACTTC.

The CDR3 loop reads CASSYQGTNEKLFF. As DNA, the CDR3 is TGTGCCAGCAGCTATCAGGGGACTAATGAAAAACTGTTTTTT. The chain uses TRBV5-6 and TRBJ1-4; TRBD1 might be the D (6 bases). This CDR3 contains 14 residues. CDR1 is SGHDT, CDR2 YYEEEE, per germline. V lost 3 bases to trimming and J lost 2 bases, with 8 bases between them.

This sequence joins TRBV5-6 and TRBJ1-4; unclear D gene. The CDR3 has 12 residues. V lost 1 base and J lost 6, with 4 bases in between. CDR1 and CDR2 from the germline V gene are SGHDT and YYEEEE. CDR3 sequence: CASSLLDEKLFF. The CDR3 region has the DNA TGTGCCAGCAGCTTGTTAGATGAAAAACTGTTTTTT.

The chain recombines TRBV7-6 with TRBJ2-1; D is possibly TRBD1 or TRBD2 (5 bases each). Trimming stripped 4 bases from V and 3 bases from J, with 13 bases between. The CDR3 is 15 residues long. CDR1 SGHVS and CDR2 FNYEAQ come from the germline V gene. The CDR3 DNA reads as TGTGCCAGCAGCTCAGGGACGCTGCTCTACAATGAGCAGTTCTTC. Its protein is CASSSGTLLYNEQFF.